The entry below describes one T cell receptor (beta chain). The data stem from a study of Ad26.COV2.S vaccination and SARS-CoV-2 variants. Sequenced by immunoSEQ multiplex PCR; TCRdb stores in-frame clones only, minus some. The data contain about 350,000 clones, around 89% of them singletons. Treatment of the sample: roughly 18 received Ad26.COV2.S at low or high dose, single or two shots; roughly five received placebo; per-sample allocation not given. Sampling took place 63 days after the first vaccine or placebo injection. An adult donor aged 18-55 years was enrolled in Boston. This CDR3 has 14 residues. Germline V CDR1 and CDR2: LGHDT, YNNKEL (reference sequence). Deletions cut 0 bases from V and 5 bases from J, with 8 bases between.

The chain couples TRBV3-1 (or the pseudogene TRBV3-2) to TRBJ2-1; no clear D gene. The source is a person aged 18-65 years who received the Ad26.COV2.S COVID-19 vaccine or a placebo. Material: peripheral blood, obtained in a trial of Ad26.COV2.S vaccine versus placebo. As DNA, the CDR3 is TGTGCCAGCAGCCAAGATTCACTAAACAATGAGCAGTTCTTC. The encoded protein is CASSQDSLNNEQFF.